A selection of T cell receptor beta chains follows, all from one sample in a study of blood T cell repertoires in COVID-19. Method: immunoSEQ multiplex PCR; TCRdb's copy keeps in-frame clones and lacks some. The data contain about 160,000 clones, more than 75% of them singletons. The sequenced sample consisted of peripheral blood. The receptors originated from a man between 18 and 29 years old with acute or convalescent COVID-19. CDR3s include the opening cysteine and the closing phenylalanine or tryptophan. The order of the fields is clone size, J gene, V gene, D gene, CDR3 protein, CDR3 DNA. D genes are given only for firm matches. Some rows have no size entry. The others give once, few or many, or a class for an expanded clone.

abundance: NA; j_gene: TRBJ1-5; v_gene: TRBV9; d_gene: NA; CDR3aa: CASGPGGYSNQPQHF; CDR3nt: TGTGCCAGCGGTCCCGGGGGATATAGCAATCAGCCCCAGCATTTT
abundance: NA; j_gene: TRBJ2-2; v_gene: TRBV6-1; d_gene: TRBD1; CDR3aa: CASSVQGYPNTGELFF; CDR3nt: TGTGCCAGCAGTGTACAGGGGTACCCGAACACCGGGGAGCTGTTTTTT
abundance: NA; j_gene: TRBJ2-7; v_gene: TRBV25-1; d_gene: TRBD2; CDR3aa: CASSGPHPGLAGFYEQYF; CDR3nt: TGTGCCAGCAGTGGTCCCCATCCGGGACTAGCGGGGTTCTACGAGCAGTACTTC
abundance: NA; j_gene: TRBJ2-7; v_gene: TRBV10-2; d_gene: NA; CDR3aa: CASSGGRFSYEQYF; CDR3nt: TGCGCCAGCAGTGGAGGAAGGTTCTCCTACGAGCAGTACTTC
abundance: NA; j_gene: TRBJ1-2; v_gene: TRBV14; d_gene: NA; CDR3aa: CASSQGDNVNYGYTF; CDR3nt: TGTGCCAGCAGCCAAGGAGACAACGTTAACTATGGCTACACCTTC
abundance: NA; j_gene: TRBJ2-1; v_gene: TRBV5-1; d_gene: TRBD2; CDR3aa: CASSFGASGGGEQFF; CDR3nt: TGCGCCAGCAGCTTCGGGGCTAGCGGGGGAGGTGAGCAGTTCTTC
abundance: NA; j_gene: TRBJ2-7; v_gene: TRBV7-2; d_gene: NA; CDR3aa: CASSLRTSTYEQYF; CDR3nt: TGTGCCAGCAGCTTAAGAACTTCAACCTACGAGCAGTACTTC
abundance: few; j_gene: TRBJ2-7; v_gene: TRBV9; d_gene: TRBD1; CDR3aa: CASSIRDRDYEQYF; CDR3nt: TGTGCCAGCAGCATCCGGGACAGGGACTACGAGCAGTACTTC
abundance: once; j_gene: TRBJ2-5; v_gene: TRBV7-8; d_gene: TRBD2; CDR3aa: CASSLVAPRGREGVGQETQYF; CDR3nt: TGTGCCAGCAGCTTAGTAGCCCCCCGTGGGCGGGAGGGCGTGGGCCAAGAGACCCAGTACTTC
abundance: NA; j_gene: TRBJ2-5; v_gene: TRBV27; d_gene: TRBD1; CDR3aa: CASSLSPDREGGTQYF; CDR3nt: TGTGCCAGCAGTTTATCTCCCGACAGGGAAGGAGGGACCCAGTACTTC
abundance: NA; j_gene: TRBJ2-1; v_gene: TRBV6-2/TRBV6-3; d_gene: NA; CDR3aa: CASSPDEPRGQFF; CDR3nt: TGTGCCAGCAGCCCGGATGAGCCGCGGGGGCAGTTCTTC
abundance: NA; j_gene: TRBJ1-3; v_gene: TRBV19; d_gene: NA; CDR3aa: CASSIYREIGNTIYF; CDR3nt: TGTGCCAGTAGTATATACCGGGAAATCGGAAACACCATATATTTT
abundance: NA; j_gene: TRBJ1-5; v_gene: TRBV11-2; d_gene: NA; CDR3aa: CASSSGQFNQPQHF; CDR3nt: TGTGCCAGCAGCTCAGGACAGTTCAATCAGCCCCAGCATTTT
abundance: NA; j_gene: TRBJ2-2; v_gene: TRBV10-3; d_gene: NA; CDR3aa: CAIPTGNTGELFF; CDR3nt: TGTGCCATCCCGACGGGGAACACCGGGGAGCTGTTTTTT
abundance: NA; j_gene: TRBJ2-1; v_gene: TRBV7-7; d_gene: NA; CDR3aa: CASSFGHSSRGEQFF; CDR3nt: TGTGCCAGCAGCTTTGGTCACAGTTCCAGAGGGGAGCAGTTCTTC
abundance: NA; j_gene: TRBJ1-2; v_gene: TRBV5-4; d_gene: NA; CDR3aa: CASSLQLGHGDYGYTF; CDR3nt: TGTGCCAGCAGCTTGCAGCTGGGACACGGCGACTATGGCTACACCTTC
abundance: many; j_gene: TRBJ1-3; v_gene: TRBV10-1; d_gene: NA; CDR3aa: CASMKSSGNTIYF; CDR3nt: TGCGCCAGCATGAAGAGCTCTGGAAACACCATATATTTT
abundance: NA; j_gene: TRBJ1-2; v_gene: TRBV12-5; d_gene: NA; CDR3aa: CASGSEGPNYGYTF; CDR3nt: TGTGCTAGTGGTTCGGAGGGACCTAACTATGGCTACACCTTC
abundance: once; j_gene: TRBJ2-7; v_gene: TRBV24-1; d_gene: TRBD1; CDR3aa: CATKETCHRGSSYEQYF; CDR3nt: TGTGCCACCAAAGAAACATGCCACAGGGGAAGCTCCTACGAGCAGTACTTC
abundance: NA; j_gene: TRBJ1-1; v_gene: TRBV19; d_gene: NA; CDR3aa: CASSITGLLNTEAFF; CDR3nt: TGTGCCAGTAGTATCACGGGACTCCTGAACACTGAAGCTTTCTTT
abundance: NA; j_gene: TRBJ1-1; v_gene: TRBV29-1; d_gene: NA; CDR3aa: CSVPPGGVGTEAFF; CDR3nt: TGCAGCGTGCCCCCAGGCGGGGTAGGAACTGAAGCTTTCTTT
abundance: NA; j_gene: TRBJ1-2; v_gene: TRBV6-6; d_gene: NA; CDR3aa: CASSYRKGGANYGYTF; CDR3nt: TGTGCCAGCAGTTATCGGAAGGGAGGGGCTAACTATGGCTACACCTTC
abundance: NA; j_gene: TRBJ2-1; v_gene: TRBV6-6; d_gene: NA; CDR3aa: CASRLRGGSYNEQFF; CDR3nt: TGTGCCAGCAGGCTGAGGGGGGGGTCCTACAATGAGCAGTTCTTC
abundance: NA; j_gene: TRBJ2-2; v_gene: TRBV2; d_gene: NA; CDR3aa: CASTRGAITGELFF; CDR3nt: TGTGCCAGCACCAGGGGAGCAATCACCGGGGAGCTGTTTTTT
abundance: NA; j_gene: TRBJ2-7; v_gene: TRBV6-5; d_gene: TRBD1; CDR3aa: CASSLTGAGNEQYF; CDR3nt: TGTGCCAGCAGTTTGACAGGGGCAGGGAATGAGCAGTACTTC
abundance: NA; j_gene: TRBJ2-7; v_gene: TRBV6-5; d_gene: NA; CDR3aa: CASRKGVYEQYF; CDR3nt: TGTGCCAGCAGGAAAGGGGTCTACGAGCAGTACTTC
abundance: NA; j_gene: TRBJ1-6; v_gene: TRBV27; d_gene: TRBD1; CDR3aa: CASSLSNWDRANSPLHF; CDR3nt: TGTGCCAGCAGTTTATCGAACTGGGACAGGGCTAATTCACCCCTCCACTTT
abundance: NA; j_gene: TRBJ2-2; v_gene: TRBV5-6; d_gene: NA; CDR3aa: CASSLEFRKRANTGELFF; CDR3nt: TGTGCCAGCAGCTTGGAATTTCGCAAGAGGGCGAACACCGGGGAGCTGTTTTTT
abundance: NA; j_gene: TRBJ1-1; v_gene: TRBV7-9; d_gene: TRBD1; CDR3aa: CASSLVVQGDTEAFF; CDR3nt: TGTGCCAGCAGCCTCGTGGTACAGGGGGACACTGAAGCTTTCTTT
abundance: NA; j_gene: TRBJ1-5; v_gene: TRBV6-5; d_gene: NA; CDR3aa: CASRYSNQPQHF; CDR3nt: TGTGCCAGCAGGTATAGCAATCAGCCCCAGCATTTT
abundance: NA; j_gene: TRBJ1-1; v_gene: TRBV3-1/TRBV3-2; d_gene: TRBD1; CDR3aa: CASSQASGGRTEAFF; CDR3nt: TGTGCCAGCAGCCAAGCATCAGGGGGCCGGACTGAAGCTTTCTTT
abundance: NA; j_gene: TRBJ1-5; v_gene: TRBV7-8; d_gene: NA; CDR3aa: CASSLATTIRQPQHF; CDR3nt: TGTGCCAGCAGCTTAGCGACGACAATCAGACAGCCCCAGCATTTT
abundance: once; j_gene: TRBJ2-1; v_gene: TRBV3-1/TRBV3-2; d_gene: NA; CDR3aa: CASSQDRPGHLNNEQFF; CDR3nt: TGTGCCAGCAGCCAAGATCGCCCGGGACACTTGAACAATGAGCAGTTCTTC
abundance: once; j_gene: TRBJ1-1; v_gene: TRBV3-1/TRBV3-2; d_gene: NA; CDR3aa: CASSQAGFTTEAFF; CDR3nt: TGTGCCAGCAGCCAAGCAGGGTTTACTACTGAAGCTTTCTTT
abundance: NA; j_gene: TRBJ1-2; v_gene: TRBV6-5; d_gene: TRBD1; CDR3aa: CASKAGGMLSYGYTF; CDR3nt: TGTGCCAGCAAGGCAGGGGGTATGCTTAGCTATGGCTACACCTTC
abundance: NA; j_gene: TRBJ1-4; v_gene: TRBV14; d_gene: NA; CDR3aa: CASSQASGTNEKLFF; CDR3nt: TGTGCCAGCAGCCAAGCGTCAGGAACTAATGAAAAACTGTTTTTT
abundance: NA; j_gene: TRBJ1-2; v_gene: TRBV5-1; d_gene: TRBD1; CDR3aa: CASSLGQGAHYGYTF; CDR3nt: TGCGCCAGCAGCTTGGGCCAGGGGGCGCACTATGGCTACACCTTC
abundance: NA; j_gene: TRBJ2-1; v_gene: TRBV5-4; d_gene: NA; CDR3aa: CASSLPPSRSDNEQFF; CDR3nt: TGTGCCAGCAGCCTCCCCCCTTCGAGGTCCGACAATGAGCAGTTCTTC
abundance: NA; j_gene: TRBJ2-7; v_gene: TRBV2; d_gene: TRBD1; CDR3aa: CASSEITGGEQYF; CDR3nt: TGTGCCAGCAGTGAAATCACAGGGGGCGAGCAGTACTTC
abundance: NA; j_gene: TRBJ1-1; v_gene: TRBV30; d_gene: NA; CDR3aa: CAWSVRGEAFF; CDR3nt: TGTGCCTGGAGTGTACGGGGTGAAGCTTTCTTT
abundance: NA; j_gene: TRBJ2-7; v_gene: TRBV7-2; d_gene: NA; CDR3aa: CASRSPKPPLRGDLYEQYF; CDR3nt: TGTGCCAGCAGATCCCCAAAACCCCCCCTGCGAGGGGACTTATACGAGCAGTACTTC
abundance: NA; j_gene: TRBJ2-2; v_gene: TRBV10-2; d_gene: TRBD1; CDR3aa: CASRINQGAGELFF; CDR3nt: TGCGCCAGCAGAATCAACCAGGGGGCCGGGGAGCTGTTTTTT
abundance: NA; j_gene: TRBJ1-1; v_gene: TRBV12-3/TRBV12-4; d_gene: NA; CDR3aa: CASRAGNTEAFF; CDR3nt: TGTGCCAGCAGGGCGGGGAACACTGAAGCTTTCTTT
abundance: NA; j_gene: TRBJ1-4; v_gene: TRBV3-1/TRBV3-2; d_gene: NA; CDR3aa: CASSQDHSDEKLFF; CDR3nt: TGTGCCAGCAGCCAAGATCATTCGGATGAAAAACTGTTTTTT
abundance: NA; j_gene: TRBJ1-2; v_gene: TRBV19; d_gene: NA; CDR3aa: CASRWTDSNYGYTF; CDR3nt: TGTGCCAGTAGATGGACAGATTCCAACTATGGCTACACCTTC
abundance: NA; j_gene: TRBJ1-1; v_gene: TRBV5-1; d_gene: NA; CDR3aa: CASSLEATEAFF; CDR3nt: TGCGCCAGCAGCTTGGAAGCCACTGAAGCTTTCTTT
abundance: once; j_gene: TRBJ2-7; v_gene: TRBV27; d_gene: NA; CDR3aa: CASSLEQGTYEQYF; CDR3nt: TGTGCCAGCAGTTTAGAGCAGGGGACCTACGAGCAGTACTTC
abundance: NA; j_gene: TRBJ2-7; v_gene: TRBV18; d_gene: TRBD1; CDR3aa: CASSPGQGVYEQYF; CDR3nt: TGTGCCAGCTCACCCGGACAGGGGGTATACGAGCAGTACTTC
abundance: NA; j_gene: TRBJ2-7; v_gene: TRBV4-1; d_gene: TRBD1; CDR3aa: CASSQEGTEGEQYF; CDR3nt: TGCGCCAGCAGCCAAGAAGGGACAGAAGGCGAGCAGTACTTC
abundance: NA; j_gene: TRBJ1-2; v_gene: TRBV6-5; d_gene: TRBD1; CDR3aa: CASSYSMGQLYGYTF; CDR3nt: TGTGCCAGCAGTTACTCGATGGGACAGCTCTATGGCTACACCTTC
abundance: NA; j_gene: TRBJ2-3; v_gene: TRBV6-6; d_gene: NA; CDR3aa: CASTAGSTDTQYF; CDR3nt: TGTGCCAGCACCGCAGGGTCCACAGATACGCAGTATTTT